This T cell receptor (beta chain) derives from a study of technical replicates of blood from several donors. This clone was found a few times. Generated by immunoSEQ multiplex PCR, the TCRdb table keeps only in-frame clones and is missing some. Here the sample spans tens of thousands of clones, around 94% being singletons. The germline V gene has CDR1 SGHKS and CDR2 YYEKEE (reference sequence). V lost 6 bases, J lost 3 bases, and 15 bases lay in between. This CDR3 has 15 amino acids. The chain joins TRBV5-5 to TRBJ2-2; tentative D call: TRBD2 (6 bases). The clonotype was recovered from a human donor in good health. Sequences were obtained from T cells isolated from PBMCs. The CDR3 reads CASMLGRDYTGELFF. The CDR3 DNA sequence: TGTGCCAGCATGCTTGGACGGGACTACACCGGGGAGCTGTTTTTT.